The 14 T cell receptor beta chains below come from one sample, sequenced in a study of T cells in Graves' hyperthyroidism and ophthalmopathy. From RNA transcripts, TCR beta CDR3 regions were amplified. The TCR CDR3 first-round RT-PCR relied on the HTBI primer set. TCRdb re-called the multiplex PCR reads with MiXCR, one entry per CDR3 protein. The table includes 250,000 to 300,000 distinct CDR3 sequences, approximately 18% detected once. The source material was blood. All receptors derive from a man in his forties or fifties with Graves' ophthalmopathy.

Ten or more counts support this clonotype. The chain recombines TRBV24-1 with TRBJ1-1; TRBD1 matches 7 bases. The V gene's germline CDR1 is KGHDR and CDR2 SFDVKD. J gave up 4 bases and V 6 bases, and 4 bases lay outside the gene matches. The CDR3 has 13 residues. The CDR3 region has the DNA TGTGCCACCAGTCCTCAGGGGGGCACTGAAGCTTTCTTT. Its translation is CATSPQGGTEAFF.

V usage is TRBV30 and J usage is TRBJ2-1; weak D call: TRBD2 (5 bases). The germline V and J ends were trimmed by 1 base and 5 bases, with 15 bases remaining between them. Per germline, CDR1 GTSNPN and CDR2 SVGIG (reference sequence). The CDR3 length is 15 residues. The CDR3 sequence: CAWSAGSNLNNEQFF. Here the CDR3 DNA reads TGTGCCTGGAGTGCGGGATCCAACCTAAACAATGAGCAGTTCTTC.

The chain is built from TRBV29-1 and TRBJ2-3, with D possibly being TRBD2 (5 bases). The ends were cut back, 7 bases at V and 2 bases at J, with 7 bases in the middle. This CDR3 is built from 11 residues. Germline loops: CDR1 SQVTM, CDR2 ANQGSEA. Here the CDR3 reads CSADFTDTQYF. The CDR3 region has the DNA TGCAGCGCGGACTTCACAGATACGCAGTATTTT.

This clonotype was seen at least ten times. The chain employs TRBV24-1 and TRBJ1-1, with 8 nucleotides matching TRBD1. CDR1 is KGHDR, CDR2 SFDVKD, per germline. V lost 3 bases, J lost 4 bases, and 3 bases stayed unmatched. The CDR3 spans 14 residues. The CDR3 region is CATSDGQGLTEAFF. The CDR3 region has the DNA TGTGCCACCAGTGATGGACAGGGCCTCACTGAAGCTTTCTTT.

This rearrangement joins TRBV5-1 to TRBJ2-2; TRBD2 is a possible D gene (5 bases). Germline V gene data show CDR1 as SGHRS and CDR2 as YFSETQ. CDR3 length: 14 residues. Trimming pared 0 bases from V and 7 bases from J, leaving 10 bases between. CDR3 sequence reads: CASSLEASNGELFF. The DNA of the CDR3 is TGCGCCAGCAGCTTGGAGGCTAGCAACGGGGAGCTGTTTTTT.

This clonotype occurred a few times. CDR3 residues: CASSPRTVQNLMNTEAFF. CDR3 nucleotide sequence: TGTGCCAGCTCACCACGGACAGTCCAAAACCTCATGAACACTGAAGCTTTCTTT. V gene TRBV18 combines with J gene TRBJ1-1; D might be TRBD1 (6 bases). Germline CDR1 reads KGHSH; CDR2 reads LQKENI. Trimming stripped 1 base from V and 0 bases from J, with 18 bases between. The CDR3 contains 18 residues.

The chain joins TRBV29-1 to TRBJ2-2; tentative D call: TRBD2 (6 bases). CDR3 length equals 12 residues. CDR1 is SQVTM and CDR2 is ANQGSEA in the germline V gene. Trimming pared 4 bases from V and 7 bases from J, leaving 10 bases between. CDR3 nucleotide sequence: TGCAGCGTTGTCGAGGGAGGCGGGGAGCTGTTTTTT. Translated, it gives CSVVEGGGELFF.

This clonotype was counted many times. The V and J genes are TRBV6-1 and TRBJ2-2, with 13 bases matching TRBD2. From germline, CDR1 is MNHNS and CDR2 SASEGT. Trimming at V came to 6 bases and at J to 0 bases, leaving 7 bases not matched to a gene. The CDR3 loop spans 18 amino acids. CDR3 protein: CASRPGLAGVANTGELFF. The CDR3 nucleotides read TGTGCCAGCAGACCCGGACTAGCGGGAGTTGCGAACACCGGGGAGCTGTTTTTT.

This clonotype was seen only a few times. The CDR3 sequence is CASSYSRAGGRAYEQYF. CDR3 nucleotide sequence: TGTGCCAGCAGTTACTCTCGCGCGGGAGGGCGTGCCTACGAGCAGTACTTC. This chain uses TRBV6-6 with TRBJ2-7, with 9 nucleotides matching TRBD2. The germline gives CDR1 MNHNY, CDR2 SVGAGI (reference sequence). This CDR3 region has 17 residues. Trimming cost V 0 bases and J 2 bases; bases outside gene matches: 8.

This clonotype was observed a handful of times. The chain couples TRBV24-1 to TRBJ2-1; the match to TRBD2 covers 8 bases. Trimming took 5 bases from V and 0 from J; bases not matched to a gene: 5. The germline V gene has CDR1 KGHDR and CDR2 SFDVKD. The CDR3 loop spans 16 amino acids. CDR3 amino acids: CATSATSGLSYNEQFF. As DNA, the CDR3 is TGTGCCACCAGTGCCACTAGCGGTCTCTCCTACAATGAGCAGTTCTTC.

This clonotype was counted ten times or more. The CDR3 protein is CASSLLNPGRKSNYGYTF. CDR3 coding DNA: TGTGCCAGCAGTCTCCTAAACCCGGGACGGAAATCTAACTATGGCTACACCTTC. This chain connects TRBV27 to TRBJ1-2; tentative D call: TRBD1 (5 bases). This CDR3 region has 18 residues. V shed 5 bases and J shed 0 bases, with 22 bases lying between them. Germline V lookup: CDR1 MNHEY, CDR2 SMNVEV (reference sequence).

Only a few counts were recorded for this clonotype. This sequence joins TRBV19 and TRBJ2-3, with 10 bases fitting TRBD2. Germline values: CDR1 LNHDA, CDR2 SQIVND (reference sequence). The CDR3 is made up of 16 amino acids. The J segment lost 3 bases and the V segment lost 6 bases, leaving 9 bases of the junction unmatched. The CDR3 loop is CASRRTGTSETDTQYF. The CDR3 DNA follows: TGTGCCAGTAGGAGAACCGGGACTAGCGAAACAGATACGCAGTATTTT.

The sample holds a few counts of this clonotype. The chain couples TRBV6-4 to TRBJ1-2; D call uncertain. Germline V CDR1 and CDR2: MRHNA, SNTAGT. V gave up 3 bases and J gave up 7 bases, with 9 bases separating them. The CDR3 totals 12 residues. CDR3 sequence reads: CASSDRRSGYTF. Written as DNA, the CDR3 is TGTGCCAGCAGTGATAGACGGAGTGGCTACACCTTC.

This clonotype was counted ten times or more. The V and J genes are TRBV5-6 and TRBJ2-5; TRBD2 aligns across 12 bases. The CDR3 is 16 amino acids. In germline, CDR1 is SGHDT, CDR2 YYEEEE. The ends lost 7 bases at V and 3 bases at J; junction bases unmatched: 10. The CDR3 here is CASGGLAGPKKETQYF. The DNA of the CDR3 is TGTGCCAGCGGAGGACTAGCGGGACCCAAGAAAGAGACCCAGTACTTC.